This passage covers 15 T cell receptor beta chains from one sample sequenced in a study of T cell changes during pregnancy in multiple sclerosis. TCRdb's table, derived via immunoSEQ multiplex PCR, lists solely in-frame clones and lacks some. This sample has about 50,000 clones; around 94% occur once, and the top ten carry about 0.37%. The sequencing here drew on CD4+ T cells from peripheral blood mononuclear cells, taken before pregnancy. These receptors all come from a female donor with multiple sclerosis, enrolled in a pregnancy study.

The chain uses TRBV7-6 and TRBJ2-5; 11 bases map to TRBD2. CDR1 SGHVS and CDR2 FNYEAQ come from the germline V gene. Trimming removed 5 bases from V and 5 bases from J; junction bases left unmatched: 7. This CDR3 is built from 15 residues. The CDR3 is CASSQLAGGLETQYF. The CDR3 DNA reads as TGTGCCAGCAGCCAGCTAGCGGGAGGATTGGAGACCCAGTACTTC.

J is TRBJ2-7 and V is TRBV6-5; the D gene is possibly TRBD2 (7 bases). The CDR3 extends over 12 amino acids. CDR1 is MNHEY, CDR2 SVGAGI, per germline. Trimming pared 5 bases from V and 5 bases from J, leaving 10 bases between. Here the CDR3 DNA reads TGTGCCAGCAGTACCGGGGGGCACGAGCAGTACTTC. Its translation is CASSTGGHEQYF.

The chain combines TRBV6-1 with TRBJ2-3, with TRBD1 matching 10 bases. The CDR3 is 15 amino acids. Germline values: CDR1 MNHNS, CDR2 SASEGT. The junction had 4 bases not matched to a gene; V was cut back by 6 bases and J by 1 base. The CDR3 spells CASRRDRGRTDTQYF. The CDR3 coding sequence is TGTGCCAGCAGACGGGACAGGGGCCGCACAGATACGCAGTATTTT.

Only one count was recorded for this clone. V gene TRBV30 combines with J gene TRBJ2-4; 8 nucleotides match TRBD2. CDR1 and CDR2 (germline): GTSNPN, SVGIG (reference sequence). The length of the CDR3 is 13 residues. After removal of 4 bases from V and 5 bases from J, the junction contained 4 bases not matched to a gene. CDR3 nucleotides: TGTGCCTGGAAGCCGGGAGGGCAAAACATTCAGTACTTC. It translates to CAWKPGGQNIQYF. Full variable domain (rest looked up from reference TRBV30 and TRBJ2-4): SQTIHQWPATLVQPVGSPLSLECTVEGTSNPNLYWYRQAAGRGLQLLFYSVGIGQISSEVPQNLSASRPQDRQFILSSKKLLLSDSGFYLCAWKPGGQNIQYFGAGTRLSVL.

The genes are TRBV30 and TRBJ2-5; D perhaps matches TRBD2 (6 bases). The germline V and J ends were trimmed by 0 bases and 6 bases, with 11 bases remaining between them. Per the germline V gene, CDR1 is GTSNPN and CDR2 is SVGIG (reference sequence). The CDR3 is 13 residues long. CDR3 amino acids: CAWSVSGGKTQYF. CDR3 coding DNA: TGTGCCTGGAGTGTTTCCGGGGGAAAGACCCAGTACTTC.

J is TRBJ2-5 and V is TRBV30; tentative D call: TRBD2 (6 bases). The CDR3 sequence is 14 residues long. CDR1 and CDR2 (germline): GTSNPN, SVGIG (reference sequence). Trimming cost V 3 bases and J 5 bases, with 16 bases left between them. DNA of the CDR3: TGTGCCTGGAGGCGGGTCGGGGGTGGCGAGACCCAGTACTTC. This translates into CAWRRVGGGETQYF.

This clone has just one count. The rearrangement joins TRBV25-1 to TRBJ1-4; D gene unclear. With 5 bases removed from V and 2 bases from J, the gap between germline ends came to 12 bases. CDR3 length: 15 residues. The germline V gene encodes CDR1 MGHDK and CDR2 SYGVNS. CDR3 protein: CASSWGGNTNEKLFF. Written as DNA, the CDR3 is TGTGCCAGCAGTTGGGGAGGAAATACTAATGAAAAACTGTTTTTT.

V usage is TRBV9 and J usage is TRBJ1-1; no definite D call. CDR1 and CDR2 from the germline V gene are SGDLS and YYNGEE. The CDR3 has 16 residues. With 2 bases removed from V and 5 bases from J, the gap between germline ends came to 19 bases. CDR3 sequence: CASSVHEYPPGTEAFF. DNA of the CDR3: TGTGCCAGCAGCGTCCATGAGTACCCCCCGGGAACTGAAGCTTTCTTT. Combining the CDR3 with reference TRBV9 and TRBJ1-1 gives the whole variable domain DSGVTQTPKHLITATGQRVTLRCSPRSGDLSVYWYQQSLDQGLQFLIQYYNGEERAKGNILERFSAQQFPDLHSELNLSSLELGDSALYFCASSVHEYPPGTEAFFGQGTRLTVV.

The chain joins TRBV5-1 to TRBJ2-7; TRBD2 agrees at 10 bases. Germline loops: CDR1 SGHRS, CDR2 YFSETQ. This CDR3 comprises 15 residues. V was clipped by 4 bases and J by 5 bases; unmatched bases: 9. The CDR3 DNA is TGCGCCAGCAGCCCAGCGGGGGGGACTTTTCACGAGCAGTACTTC. As protein: CASSPAGGTFHEQYF.

V is TRBV25-1 and J is TRBJ2-1, with 13 bases matching TRBD2. Trimming cost V 2 bases and J 5 bases; bases outside gene matches: 6. Germline V lookup: CDR1 MGHDK, CDR2 SYGVNS. CDR3 length: 17 amino acids. This CDR3 reads CASSEGGLAGPNNEQFF. The CDR3 DNA is TGTGCCAGCAGTGAAGGGGGACTAGCGGGACCAAACAATGAGCAGTTCTTC. Supplemented by reference TRBV25-1 and TRBJ2-1, the full variable domain reads EADIYQTPRYLVIGTGKKITLECSQTMGHDKMYWYQQDPGMELHLIHYSYGVNSTEKGDLSSESTVSRIRTEHFPLTLESARPSHTSQYLCASSEGGLAGPNNEQFFGPGTRLTVL.

The CDR3 bases are TGTGCCAGCAGTCGGGACAGATCAACTAATGAAAAACTGTTTTTT. Translated, it gives CASSRDRSTNEKLFF. The chain employs TRBV5-4 and TRBJ1-4; 7 nucleotides agree with TRBD1. J was trimmed by 0 bases and V by 5 bases; bases with no gene match: 4. The CDR3 length is 15 residues. Germline V gene data show CDR1 as SGHNT and CDR2 as YYREEE (reference sequence).

The chain combines TRBV6-5 with TRBJ2-1; TRBD2 agrees at 12 bases. CDR1 and CDR2 from the germline V gene are MNHEY and SVGAGI. CDR3 length equals 15 residues. The V gene end was trimmed by 6 bases and the J gene end by 7 bases; junction bases not matched to a gene: 7. The CDR3 here is CASRETSGRFNEQFF. The CDR3, as DNA: TGTGCCAGCAGGGAGACTAGCGGGAGATTTAATGAGCAGTTCTTC.

The chain employs TRBV11-2 and TRBJ2-3, with TRBD2 as a possible D gene (6 bases). V gave up 3 bases and J gave up 0 bases, with 13 bases separating them. Germline-derived CDR1 and CDR2 are SGHAT and FQNNGV. There are 16 residues in the CDR3. CDR3 region: CASSLVAVSSTDTQYF. The CDR3 region has the DNA TGTGCCAGCAGCTTGGTAGCGGTCTCTAGCACAGATACGCAGTATTTT.

The chain employs TRBV4-3 and TRBJ1-2; D gene ambiguous. V was pared by 0 bases and J by 1 base, with 6 bases between. The CDR3 totals 14 residues. Germline V gives CDR1 LGHNA, CDR2 YSLEER. The CDR3 is CASSQDYSNYGYTF. The CDR3 nucleotides are TGCGCCAGCAGCCAAGATTACAGTAACTATGGCTACACCTTC.

In this sample, this clone turned up once. The chain joins TRBV27 to TRBJ2-2; TRBD2 matches at 11 bases. Germline CDR1 is MNHEY and CDR2 is SMNVEV (reference sequence). V shed 6 bases, J shed 0 bases, and the junction held 6 bases outside the gene matches. This CDR3 has 17 amino acids. The CDR3 region is CASSTLLAGANTGELFF. CDR3 nucleotide sequence: TGTGCCAGCAGCACATTACTAGCGGGAGCGAACACCGGGGAGCTGTTTTTT.